One and the same sample provided the 22 T cell receptor beta chains below, sequenced in a study of cytomegalovirus exposure and HLA in healthy donors. Only in-frame clones appear in the TCRdb table, and some are missing; sequencing was by immunoSEQ multiplex PCR. The sample has 220,000 or so clones; approximately 80% are singletons. Sequenced sample: PBMCs. These receptors came from a young woman in good health and CMV-seropositive.

V gene TRBV6-1 combines with J gene TRBJ2-7; 8 nucleotides line up with TRBD1. Germline-derived CDR1 and CDR2 are MNHNS and SASEGT. This CDR3 has 14 amino acids. The junction had 4 bases not matched to a gene; V was cut back by 3 bases and J by 3 bases. For the CDR3, the DNA is TGTGCCAGCAGTGAGGGACAGGCCCACTACGAGCAGTACTTC. This encodes CASSEGQAHYEQYF.

The rearrangement links TRBV6-5 to TRBJ1-5; possibly TRBD1 for D (5 bases). The CDR3 is 14 amino acids. Germline lookup yields CDR1 MNHEY and CDR2 SVGAGI. The ends were cut back, 6 bases at V and 1 base at J, with 10 bases in the middle. The CDR3 sequence is CASSKQASNQPQHF. For the CDR3, the DNA is TGTGCCAGCAGCAAACAGGCAAGCAATCAGCCCCAGCATTTT.

This clone is medium-sized. V is TRBV11-2 and J is TRBJ1-1, with D possibly being TRBD1 (5 bases). V was shortened by 3 bases and J by 6 bases, with 14 bases between the two germline ends. Germline-derived CDR1 and CDR2 are SGHAT and FQNNGV. The CDR3 totals 14 residues. CDR3 region: CASSFLGVGAEAFF. The CDR3 DNA sequence: TGTGCCAGCAGCTTCCTGGGGGTGGGCGCTGAAGCTTTCTTT. Looking up the rest from reference TRBV11-2 and TRBJ1-1 gives the full variable domain: EAGVAQSPRYKIIEKRQSVAFWCNPISGHATLYWYQQILGQGPKLLIQFQNNGVVDDSQLPKDRFSAERLKGVDSTLKIQPAKLEDSAVYLCASSFLGVGAEAFFGQGTRLTVV.

The CDR3 sequence is CASSRGLVDEQYF. CDR3 DNA sequence: TGCGCCAGCAGCCGCGGACTAGTGGACGAGCAGTACTTC. The chain uses TRBV4-1 and TRBJ2-7, with 7 bases fitting TRBD2. CDR1 is MGHRA and CDR2 is YSYEKL in the germline V gene. J gave up 5 bases and V 4 bases, and 5 bases lay outside the gene matches. The CDR3 runs to 13 residues.

V usage is TRBV29-1 and J usage is TRBJ1-1; TRBD1 might be the D (6 bases). Germline CDR1 is SQVTM and CDR2 is ANQGSEA. The CDR3 has 12 amino acids. V was cut by 5 bases and J by 6 bases, with 13 bases left in between. Here the CDR3 reads CSVWGAPSEAFF. CDR3 nucleotides: TGCAGCGTTTGGGGGGCCCCTTCTGAAGCTTTCTTT.

V is TRBV6-1 and J is TRBJ2-3, with 9 bases identical to TRBD1. The CDR3 runs to 17 residues. The germline V gene has CDR1 MNHNS and CDR2 SASEGT. Unmatched junction bases numbered 10, after V lost 4 bases and J lost 2 bases. The CDR3 loop reads CASSGRVGTGITDTQYF. CDR3 coding DNA: TGTGCCAGCAGTGGCCGAGTTGGGACAGGGATCACAGATACGCAGTATTTT.

This chain links TRBV19 with TRBJ1-2, with 7 bases fitting TRBD1. CDR3 length: 13 amino acids. V dropped 7 bases and J dropped 2; count of bases not matched to a gene: 4. The germline gives CDR1 LNHDA, CDR2 SQIVND (reference sequence). The CDR3 is CASNRDSNYGYTF. The CDR3 nucleotides read TGTGCCAGTAACCGGGACAGCAACTATGGCTACACCTTC.

The V and J genes are TRBV27 and TRBJ2-7; a weak D match, TRBD1 (5 bases). CDR1 MNHEY and CDR2 SMNVEV come from the germline V gene (reference sequence). Trimming cost V 2 bases and J 0 bases, with 20 bases left between them. The CDR3 runs 18 residues. The CDR3 DNA is TGTGCCAGCAGTTTAGGGTCAGGGTTGGGCGATCGCTCCTACGAGCAGTACTTC. This encodes CASSLGSGLGDRSYEQYF.

The V call is TRBV5-1, the J call TRBJ1-1, with 12 bases fitting TRBD1. Germline CDR1 is SGHRS and CDR2 is YFSETQ. Unmatched junction bases numbered 6, after V lost 1 base and J lost 8 bases. This CDR3 region has 15 residues. The CDR3 sequence: CASSLTRDRGREAFF. In nucleotides, the CDR3 is TGCGCCAGCAGCTTGACCCGGGACAGGGGGCGAGAAGCTTTCTTT. Full variable domain (outside the CDR3, taken from reference TRBV5-1 and TRBJ1-1): KAGVTQTPRYLIKTRGQQVTLSCSPISGHRSVSWYQQTPGQGLQFLFEYFSETQRNKGNFPGRFSGRQFSNSRSEMNVSTLELGDSALYLCASSLTRDRGREAFFGQGTRLTVV.

The V and J genes are TRBV29-1 and TRBJ1-2; unclear D gene. The germline gives CDR1 SQVTM, CDR2 ANQGSEA. The CDR3 runs 12 residues. V dropped 2 bases and J dropped 1 base, with 5 bases sitting between them. The chain's CDR3 is CSVERVNYGYTF. The DNA for the CDR3 is TGCAGCGTTGAAAGGGTTAACTATGGCTACACCTTC. Using reference TRBV29-1 and TRBJ1-2 for the parts outside the CDR3, the full variable domain is SAVISQKPSRDICQRGTSLTIQCQVDSQVTMMFWYRQQPGQSLTLIATANQGSEATYESGFVIDKFPISRPNLTFSTLTVSNMSPEDSSIYLCSVERVNYGYTFGSGTRLTVV.

The CDR3 here is CAWTRYYGYTF. In DNA form, the CDR3 reads TGTGCCTGGACAAGGTACTATGGCTACACCTTC. This chain joins TRBV30 and TRBJ1-2; D ambiguous. This CDR3 is built from 11 residues. Germline CDR1 and CDR2: GTSNPN and SVGIG (reference sequence). V lost 4 bases and J 3 bases, leaving 6 bases between the germline ends.

The V call is TRBV19, the J call TRBJ1-2, with D unresolved. The V end was cut by 4 bases, the J end by 4 bases, with 16 bases between. Germline lookup yields CDR1 LNHDA and CDR2 SQIVND (reference sequence). This CDR3 comprises 15 residues. CDR3 sequence reads: CASSTPSPVIYGYTF. The CDR3 DNA follows: TGTGCCAGTAGTACCCCATCACCCGTGATCTATGGCTACACCTTC.

The rearrangement uses TRBV2 and TRBJ1-1; 9 nucleotides align to TRBD1. Per germline, CDR1 SNHLY and CDR2 FYNNEI. This CDR3 has 14 amino acids. J was trimmed by 5 bases and V by 5 bases; bases with no gene match: 6. Written as DNA, the CDR3 is TGTGCCAGCAGTTCCCTCGGACAGGGGACTGAAGCTTTCTTT. Translated: CASSSLGQGTEAFF.

The V call is TRBV5-4, the J call TRBJ2-1; TRBD1 matches at 8 bases. The V gene's germline CDR1 is SGHNT and CDR2 YYREEE (reference sequence). V lost 3 bases to trimming and J lost 12 bases; unmatched junction nucleotides: 8. The CDR3 is made up of 13 amino acids. CDR3 in DNA: TGTGCCAGCAGCTCGGGACAGGCGATGGGGCAGTTCTTC. Its protein is CASSSGQAMGQFF.

The CDR3 protein is CASSVGPDRDGTEAFF. CDR3 coding DNA: TGTGCCAGCAGCGTAGGACCCGACAGGGATGGCACTGAAGCTTTCTTT. The gene calls are TRBV9 and TRBJ1-1; 7 bases agree with TRBD1. In germline, CDR1 is SGDLS, CDR2 YYNGEE. This CDR3 is 16 amino acids long. The junction had 9 bases not matched to a gene; V was cut back by 0 bases and J by 4 bases.

The chain is built from TRBV13 and TRBJ2-3; D is unresolved. V lost 8 bases to trimming and J lost 1 base, with 7 bases between them. There are 12 residues in the CDR3. Germline CDR1 PRHDT, CDR2 FYEKMQ (reference sequence). CDR3: CASQEGTDTQYF. The CDR3 DNA reads as TGTGCCAGCCAGGAAGGCACAGATACGCAGTATTTT.

V usage is TRBV18 and J usage is TRBJ2-7; D uncertain. Trimming stripped 0 bases from V and 6 bases from J, with 9 bases between. Germline CDR1 and CDR2: KGHSH and LQKENI. This CDR3 is 13 amino acids long. The CDR3 sequence: CASSPPMAGEQYF. The CDR3 bases are TGTGCCAGCTCACCACCGATGGCAGGCGAGCAGTACTTC.

The chain recombines TRBV4-1 with TRBJ1-5, with D perhaps matching TRBD1 (5 bases). The CDR3 sequence is 15 residues long. V lost 3 bases, J lost 2 bases, and 11 bases lay in between. Per germline, CDR1 MGHRA and CDR2 YSYEKL. In nucleotides, the CDR3 is TGCGCCAGCAGCCATGGGGGAATGGGCAATCAGCCCCAGCATTTT. This sequence encodes CASSHGGMGNQPQHF.

This clone has a single count. V is TRBV6-5 and J is TRBJ1-5; D is uncertain. Germline assignment: CDR1 MNHEY and CDR2 SVGAGI. This CDR3 spans 15 amino acids. V was shortened by 0 bases and J by 2 bases, with 8 bases between the two germline ends. CDR3 in amino acids: CASSYSGVGNQPQHF. In DNA, the CDR3 is TGTGCCAGCAGTTACTCCGGGGTAGGCAATCAGCCCCAGCATTTT.

The V call is TRBV6-1, the J call TRBJ2-2, with unresolved D. The ends were cut back, 1 base at V and 4 bases at J, with 13 bases in the middle. Per germline, CDR1 MNHNS and CDR2 SASEGT. The CDR3 is 16 amino acids. The CDR3 DNA reads as TGTGCCAGCAGTGAAGACTGGACGGCTAGCACCGGGGAGCTGTTTTTT. Encoded protein: CASSEDWTASTGELFF.

The chain is built from TRBV5-6 and TRBJ2-2; D not certain. V was cut by 2 bases and J by 4 bases, with 12 bases left in between. Germline CDR1 and CDR2: SGHDT and YYEEEE. The CDR3 runs to 15 residues. This CDR3 reads CASSFWVSPTGELFF. For the CDR3, the DNA is TGTGCCAGCAGCTTCTGGGTTTCCCCCACCGGGGAGCTGTTTTTT. Combining the CDR3 with reference TRBV5-6 and TRBJ2-2 gives the whole variable domain DAGVTQSPTHLIKTRGQQVTLRCSPKSGHDTVSWYQQALGQGPQFIFQYYEEEERQRGNFPDRFSGHQFPNYSSELNVNALLLGDSALYLCASSFWVSPTGELFFGEGSRLTVL.

V is TRBV30 and J is TRBJ1-5; D is possibly TRBD1 (5 bases). Trimming pared 2 bases from V and 6 bases from J, leaving 17 bases between. The CDR3 has 15 residues. The germline V gene encodes CDR1 GTSNPN and CDR2 SVGIG (reference sequence). CDR3 DNA sequence: TGTGCCTGGAGTCCACTCGACAGTCAGGCTCAGCCCCAGCATTTT. It yields the protein CAWSPLDSQAQPQHF.